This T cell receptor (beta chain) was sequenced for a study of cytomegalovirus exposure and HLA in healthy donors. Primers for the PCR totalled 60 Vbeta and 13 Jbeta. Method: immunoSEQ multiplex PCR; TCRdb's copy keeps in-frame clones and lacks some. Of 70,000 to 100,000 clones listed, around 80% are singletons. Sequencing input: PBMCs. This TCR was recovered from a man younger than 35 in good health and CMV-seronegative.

The CDR3 reads CASSLGDSTQETQYF. DNA for the CDR3: TGTGCCAGCAGCTTAGGGGACTCGACTCAAGAGACCCAGTACTTC. The V and J genes are TRBV7-6 and TRBJ2-5; tentatively, D is TRBD2 (6 bases). Trimming stripped 1 base from V and 2 bases from J, with 11 bases between. This CDR3 comprises 15 residues. Germline V CDR1 and CDR2: SGHVS, FNYEAQ.